Listed below are T cell receptor beta chains from one sample, sequenced in a study of CD8+CD57+ T cells in acquired aplastic anemia. TCRdb re-called the reads through MiXCR, storing one row per CDR3 protein. The sample lists more than 250,000 distinct CDR3 sequences, roughly three fifths occurring once. Sequencing was performed on sorted CD4+, CD8+, or CD8+CD57+ T cells (not recorded which) from PBMCs. These receptor sequences come from a human donor with severe aplastic anemia or a healthy control (not recorded which). CDR3s include the opening cysteine and the closing phenylalanine or tryptophan. The order of the fields is clone size, V gene, J gene, D gene, CDR3 DNA, CDR3 protein. A D gene is named only where the DNA matches it firmly. Some rows mark clone size as missing; the rest say once, few, many or name a class of expanded clone.

clone_size: -
v_call: TRBV10-2
j_call: TRBJ1-5
d_call: -
cdr3_nt: TGCGCCAGCACTCAGGATAGCAATCAGCCCCAGCATTTT
cdr3_aa: CASTQDSNQPQHF

clone_size: -
v_call: TRBV19
j_call: TRBJ1-3
d_call: -
cdr3_nt: TGTGCCAGTAGTATAGATGGGGAGAGCTCTGGAAACACCATATATTTT
cdr3_aa: CASSIDGESSGNTIYF

clone_size: -
v_call: TRBV9
j_call: TRBJ2-5
d_call: -
cdr3_nt: TGTGCCAGCAGCGCGACGGCCTGGGAGACCCAGTACTTC
cdr3_aa: CASSATAWETQYF

clone_size: -
v_call: TRBV20-1
j_call: TRBJ2-7
d_call: TRBD2
cdr3_nt: TGCAGTGCTAGATTTAGCGGGGCAACCTACGAGCAGTACTTC
cdr3_aa: CSARFSGATYEQYF

clone_size: few
v_call: TRBV7-7
j_call: TRBJ2-5
d_call: TRBD2
cdr3_nt: TGTGCCAGCAGCTCCACCACTAGCGGGGGAAAAGAGACCCAGTACTTC
cdr3_aa: CASSSTTSGGKETQYF

clone_size: -
v_call: TRBV7-2
j_call: TRBJ2-3
d_call: -
cdr3_nt: TGTGCCAGCAGCCCCCGGATGGTCGGAATCACAGATACGCAGTATTTT
cdr3_aa: CASSPRMVGITDTQYF

clone_size: many
v_call: TRBV4-2
j_call: TRBJ2-3
d_call: -
cdr3_nt: TGTGCCAGCAGCCAAGAAGGGACCCGCACAGATACGCAGTATTTT
cdr3_aa: CASSQEGTRTDTQYF

clone_size: -
v_call: TRBV7-9
j_call: TRBJ2-5
d_call: -
cdr3_nt: TGTGCCAGCAGCTTAGACAGGCTCCAAGAGACCCAGTACTTC
cdr3_aa: CASSLDRLQETQYF

clone_size: -
v_call: TRBV20-1
j_call: TRBJ2-7
d_call: TRBD2
cdr3_nt: TGCAGTGCTAGAGAGGGTGCTAGCGGGGCCTACGAGCAGTACTTC
cdr3_aa: CSAREGASGAYEQYF

clone_size: many
v_call: TRBV5-6
j_call: TRBJ2-3
d_call: TRBD1
cdr3_nt: TGTGCCAGCAGTTCACTGACAGGGGGCACAGATACGCAGTATTTT
cdr3_aa: CASSSLTGGTDTQYF

clone_size: few
v_call: TRBV20-1
j_call: TRBJ2-1
d_call: TRBD1
cdr3_nt: TGCAGTGCGCACCGGGACAGCCTAGGGAATGAGCAGTTCTTC
cdr3_aa: CSAHRDSLGNEQFF

clone_size: -
v_call: TRBV7-9
j_call: TRBJ2-1
d_call: -
cdr3_nt: TGTGCCAGCAGCTTAGAAAGCAATGAGCAGTTCTTC
cdr3_aa: CASSLESNEQFF

clone_size: -
v_call: TRBV4-2
j_call: TRBJ2-5
d_call: -
cdr3_nt: TGTGCCAGCAGCCAATTTGGATCGGAATGGGACTCACCCTCCTCAGTCCAAGAGACCCAGTACTTC
cdr3_aa: CASSQFGSEWDSPSSVQETQYF

clone_size: -
v_call: TRBV2
j_call: TRBJ1-4
d_call: -
cdr3_nt: TGTGCCAGCGGGGGGGGCGAAGGTATTGAAAAACTGTTTTTT
cdr3_aa: CASGGGEGIEKLFF

clone_size: many
v_call: TRBV25-1
j_call: TRBJ1-6
d_call: -
cdr3_nt: TGTGCCAGCAGTGAATATCTTGGGGTGGCGGGGATTTCACCCCTCCACTTT
cdr3_aa: CASSEYLGVAGISPLHF

clone_size: few
v_call: TRBV20-1
j_call: TRBJ2-1
d_call: TRBD1
cdr3_nt: TGCAGTGCCCAGGGACAGGGAGGTTCCAATGAGCAGTTCTTC
cdr3_aa: CSAQGQGGSNEQFF

clone_size: once
v_call: TRBV7-9
j_call: TRBJ2-7
d_call: TRBD1
cdr3_nt: TGTGCCAGCAGATCGTCCCGGACAGGAGACTACGAGCAGTACTTC
cdr3_aa: CASRSSRTGDYEQYF

clone_size: -
v_call: TRBV24-1
j_call: TRBJ1-3
d_call: -
cdr3_nt: TGTGCCACCGCCGACAGAGCTGGGAACACCACATATTTT
cdr3_aa: CATADRAGNTTYF

clone_size: -
v_call: TRBV25-1
j_call: TRBJ2-1
d_call: TRBD2
cdr3_nt: TGTGCCAGCAGCATGGGACTAGCGAGTTTCCATGAGCAGTTCTTC
cdr3_aa: CASSMGLASFHEQFF

clone_size: -
v_call: TRBV29-1
j_call: TRBJ1-2
d_call: -
cdr3_nt: TGCAGCGTTGTCGAGGCCTATGGCTACACCTTC
cdr3_aa: CSVVEAYGYTF

clone_size: -
v_call: TRBV15
j_call: TRBJ1-3
d_call: -
cdr3_nt: TGTGCCACCAGAGGTCGGGGGGTCCCAGGAGACACCATATATTTT
cdr3_aa: CATRGRGVPGDTIYF

clone_size: -
v_call: TRBV15
j_call: TRBJ1-2
d_call: -
cdr3_nt: TGTGCCACCAGCAGAGGCGGGGGACAACTCAGTAACTATGGCTACACCTTC
cdr3_aa: CATSRGGGQLSNYGYTF

clone_size: many
v_call: TRBV20-1
j_call: TRBJ2-5
d_call: -
cdr3_nt: TGCAGTGCTAGTGGCAGCGTCCCTATAGAGACCCAGTACTTC
cdr3_aa: CSASGSVPIETQYF

clone_size: many
v_call: TRBV19
j_call: TRBJ1-1
d_call: -
cdr3_nt: TGTGCCAGTAGTGGCAGGACCCTCGGCGGGACTGAAGCTTTCTTT
cdr3_aa: CASSGRTLGGTEAFF

clone_size: -
v_call: TRBV2
j_call: TRBJ2-5
d_call: -
cdr3_nt: TGTGCCAGCAGTGAAAGAGGGACCCAAGAGACCCAGTACTTC
cdr3_aa: CASSERGTQETQYF

clone_size: once
v_call: TRBV6-5
j_call: TRBJ1-2
d_call: -
cdr3_nt: TGTGCCAGCAGTTACTCGATCCCGGGCCTGGACACCTTC
cdr3_aa: CASSYSIPGLDTF